This is a list of T cell receptor beta chains from one sample in a study of response to subunit inactivated influenza vaccine. Via MiXCR, TCRdb re-called the RT-PCR reads, giving one row per CDR3 protein. The sample lists around 750,000 distinct CDR3 sequences, approximately 21% occurring once. This sample comprised PBMCs from blood, obtained 5 days after vaccination. Receptor source: a man aged 50 or older who received an inactivated influenza vaccine. Each CDR3 is given with its conserved first and last residue. A D gene is named only where the DNA matches it firmly. Clone sizes are given selectively: once, few, many, or a class where the clone is expanded.

CDR3	DNA	V	J	size	D
CASSHGDPQETQYF	TGTGCCAGCAGCCACGGAGACCCCCAAGAGACCCAGTACTTC	TRBV4-2	TRBJ2-5	-	-
CAWSVLMDEQFF	TGTGCCTGGAGTGTACTAATGGATGAGCAGTTCTTC	TRBV30	TRBJ2-1	-	-
CASSLKRGVPYEQYF	TGTGCCAGCAGTTTAAAGCGGGGGGTCCCCTACGAGCAGTACTTC	TRBV12-3/TRBV12-4	TRBJ2-7	-	TRBD2
CASREGLGGYTF	TGTGCCAGCAGGGAAGGCTTGGGTGGCTACACCTTC	TRBV6-1	TRBJ1-2	few	-
CASSYSTGFPDTQYF	TGTGCCAGCAGTTACTCGACAGGGTTTCCAGATACGCAGTATTTT	TRBV6-5	TRBJ2-3	-	TRBD1
CASSLGPSGKETQYF	TGTGCCAGCAGCTTAGGTCCTAGCGGTAAAGAGACCCAGTACTTC	TRBV7-7	TRBJ2-5	few	TRBD2
CASSSSGPNEQFF	TGCGCCAGCAGCTCTAGTGGGCCCAATGAGCAGTTCTTC	TRBV5-1	TRBJ2-1	few	-
CATSRDQSEKLFF	TGTGCCACCAGCAGAGATCAGTCGGAAAAACTGTTTTTT	TRBV15	TRBJ1-4	many	-
CASSAIGGGEQYF	TGTGCCAGCAGCGCAATTGGAGGGGGGGAGCAGTACTTC	TRBV6-1	TRBJ2-7	few	-
CSATQGGRQPQHF	TGCAGTGCTACACAGGGTGGACGGCAGCCCCAGCATTTT	TRBV20-1	TRBJ1-5	few	-
CASSQSYRGYETQYF	TGTGCCAGCAGTCAGAGCTACAGGGGTTACGAGACCCAGTACTTC	TRBV27	TRBJ2-5	few	TRBD1
CASSLAGGSSYNSPLHF	TGCGCCAGCAGCTTGGCAGGTGGAAGCTCCTATAATTCACCCCTCCACTTT	TRBV5-1	TRBJ1-6	-	-
CASSLSGTPLGAYEQYF	TGTGCCAGCAGTTTATCCGGGACACCCCTAGGCGCCTACGAGCAGTACTTC	TRBV28	TRBJ2-7	-	-
CASSVELAGSRTGELFF	TGTGCCAGCAGCGTGGAACTAGCGGGGTCGAGAACCGGGGAGCTGTTTTTT	TRBV9	TRBJ2-2	-	TRBD2
CSVIGLGLLETQYF	TGCAGTGTTATCGGCTTGGGGCTACTGGAGACCCAGTACTTC	TRBV20-1	TRBJ2-5	many	-
CASSPRELINEKLFF	TGTGCCAGCAGCCCCCGAGAACTTATTAATGAAAAACTGTTTTTT	TRBV7-9	TRBJ1-4	few	-
CSAAKAGTVNEQFF	TGCAGTGCCGCAAAGGCCGGGACAGTCAATGAGCAGTTCTTC	TRBV20-1	TRBJ2-1	-	TRBD1
CASSYSSTDTQYF	TGTGCCAGCAGTTACTCGAGCACAGATACGCAGTATTTT	TRBV6-5	TRBJ2-3	many	-
CSANIRLNNEQFF	TGCAGTGCTAATATCAGACTGAACAATGAGCAGTTCTTC	TRBV20-1	TRBJ2-1	-	-
CATSRDLTGGVFSPLHF	TGTGCCACCAGCAGAGATTTGACGGGGGGGGTCTTTTCACCCCTCCACTTT	TRBV15	TRBJ1-6	few	-
CAISGTGVSPLHF	TGTGCCATTTCCGGGACAGGGGTTTCACCCCTCCACTTT	TRBV28	TRBJ1-6	few	TRBD1
CASTTKTSGRRNIQYF	TGTGCCAGCACCACTAAAACTAGCGGGAGGCGAAACATTCAGTACTTC	TRBV28	TRBJ2-4	-	TRBD2
CASSQLGGVRAETQYF	TGTGCCAGCAGCCAGTTGGGTGGGGTCCGGGCGGAGACCCAGTACTTC	TRBV14	TRBJ2-5	-	-
CASGSGGGNTDTQYF	TGTGCCAGCGGATCGGGGGGCGGGAATACAGATACGCAGTATTTT	TRBV9	TRBJ2-3	few	-
CASSGWSSGYRSYEQYF	TGTGCCAGCAGCGGTTGGTCTAGCGGCTACCGCTCCTACGAGCAGTACTTC	TRBV6-1	TRBJ2-7	-	TRBD2
CACRMRANEQFF	TGTGCCTGCCGAATGAGGGCGAATGAGCAGTTCTTC	TRBV30	TRBJ2-1	few	-
CASSLYRDRTSADTQYF	TGTGCCAGCAGCCTATACCGGGACAGGACTAGTGCAGATACGCAGTATTTT	TRBV7-2	TRBJ2-3	-	-
CASSSLRGGEYEQYF	TGCGCCAGCAGCTCGCTGAGGGGGGGCGAGTACGAGCAGTACTTC	TRBV5-1	TRBJ2-7	few	-
CASSPGQIDYEQYF	TGCGCCAGCAGCCCCGGACAGATCGATTACGAGCAGTACTTC	TRBV5-1	TRBJ2-7	few	-
CSARLARANSPLHF	TGCAGTGCTAGACTCGCCAGGGCTAATTCACCCCTCCACTTT	TRBV20-1	TRBJ1-6	-	-
CASSQDLGGQMSYGYTF	TGTGCCAGCAGCCAAGATCTCGGGGGGCAGATGAGCTATGGCTACACCTTC	TRBV4-2	TRBJ1-2	-	-